The 23 T cell receptor beta chains below come from one sample, sequenced in a study of tumor-infiltrating lymphocytes in primary liver carcinoma. With a constant-region primer, TCR beta cDNA was made from approximately 500 ng of total RNA. For TCR beta, libraries were produced by three nested multiplex PCR rounds using slightly modified ARM-PCR. Investigators reported that the first two PCR rounds, at 10 cycles each, used TRBV1-TRBV30 forward primers with a C-beta reverse primer. MiXCR was run by TCRdb on the multiplex PCR reads, yielding one entry per CDR3 protein. There are approximately 99,000 distinct CDR3 sequences in the sample; about three quarters occur only once, and just over 9.5% lies in the top ten. Scientists recovered RNA and DNA together from roughly 21-30 mg of unsorted bulk tissue. Sequencing was performed on liver tumor tissue from sampling region 5. This sample's subset: tumor region T5, tumor centre. The source is a woman aged 55-70 years with primary liver carcinoma and hepatitis B virus infection.

The table lists this clonotype with a count of one. At one end the junction does not follow the germline gene, possibly because of a read error. The rearrangement links TRBV7-9 to TRBJ2-7, with 8 positions matching TRBD1. The CDR3 has 13 amino acids. In germline, CDR1 is SEHNR, CDR2 FQNEAQ (reference sequence). CDR3 in amino acids: CVSSYQGAHEKYF. CDR3 sequence (DNA): TGTGTCAGCAGCTACCAGGGGGCTCACGAGAAGTACTTC.

This clonotype occurred many times. The CDR3 nucleotides are TGCGCCAGCAGCCAGACGACTAGCGCCCAGTACTTC. It encodes CASSQTTSAQYF. The J gene is TRBJ2-4, the V gene TRBV4-1, with 8 bases matching TRBD2. The CDR3 has 12 amino acids. With 3 bases clipped from V and 13 bases from J, the junction kept 5 bases outside the gene matches. Germline loops: CDR1 MGHRA, CDR2 YSYEKL.

V gene TRBV11-2 combines with J gene TRBJ1-5; D is ambiguous. Germline V CDR1 and CDR2: SGHAT, FQNNGV. CDR3 size: 15 residues. Trimming pared 1 base from V and 3 bases from J, leaving 10 bases between. Written as DNA, the CDR3 is TGTGCCAGCAGCTTAGTGGGCAGTGACAATCAGCCCCAGCATTTT. Amino acid sequence: CASSLVGSDNQPQHF. The whole variable domain, filled in from reference TRBV11-2 and TRBJ1-5, reads EAGVAQSPRYKIIEKRQSVAFWCNPISGHATLYWYQQILGQGPKLLIQFQNNGVVDDSQLPKDRFSAERLKGVDSTLKIQPAKLEDSAVYLCASSLVGSDNQPQHFGDGTRLSIL.

A word on this clonotype: At one boundary the junction diverges from the germline segment, which might be a read error. The chain recombines TRBV11-1 with TRBJ2-7; TRBD2 might be the D (6 bases). The germline V gene encodes CDR1 SGHAT and CDR2 FQDESV (reference sequence). The CDR3 has 15 amino acids. DNA for the CDR3: TGTGCCAGTAGCCCTCGAACAGCAGGACTACGCGAGCAGCACTTC. Its protein product is CASSPRTAGLREQHF.

In the case of this clonotype: At one of its ends the junction is not consistent with the germline gene, which may arise from a read error. The V and J genes are TRBV7-9 and TRBJ2-5, with D unresolved. Germline lookup yields CDR1 SEHNR and CDR2 FQNEAQ (reference sequence). CDR3 size: 14 residues. DNA for the CDR3: TGTCCCAGCAGCGACCTGGCGGACCAAGAGACCCAGCACTTC. The encoded protein is CPSSDLADQETQHF.

About this clonotype: Possible read error: a much larger clone is one base away. The CDR3 reads CTSSPEYEQFF. CDR3 sequence (DNA): TGCACCAGCAGCCCCGAGTATGAGCAGTTCTTC. This sequence joins TRBV5-1 and TRBJ2-1; unclear D gene. This CDR3 is 11 amino acids long. Germline lookup yields CDR1 SGHRS and CDR2 YFSETQ.

Comment on this clonotype: A read error may produce the germline difference seen at one junction end. In DNA form, the CDR3 reads TGTGCCAGCAGCCTAGAGGCTAGCGGGAGGTACAATGAGAAATTCTTC. It is translated as CASSLEASGRYNEKFF. The V and J genes are TRBV11-3 and TRBJ2-1; the match to TRBD2 covers 11 bases. This CDR3 contains 16 residues. Germline-derived CDR1 and CDR2 are SGHNT and YENEEA.

As concerns this clonotype: Relative to the germline gene, one junction end is altered; a read error may explain this. The chain carries TRBV6-1 and TRBJ2-7; possible D gene TRBD2, 6 bases. This CDR3 comprises 15 residues. The V gene's germline CDR1 is MNHNS and CDR2 SASEGT. The CDR3 DNA is TGTGCCAGCAACATCTTAGCGACGGAGGGGTACGGGCAGTACTTC. It translates to CASNILATEGYGQYF.

Remarks on this clonotype: The final CDR3 position lacks the conserved phenylalanine or tryptophan, pointing to a likely read error. This rearrangement joins TRBV6-5 to TRBJ1-4, with a possible D match to TRBD1 (5 bases). Germline V gene lookup returns CDR1 MNHEY and CDR2 SVGAGI. Deletions cut 6 bases from V and 0 bases from J, with 8 bases between. The CDR3 contains 14 residues. Written as DNA, the CDR3 is TGTGCCAGCAGACCGACAGCAACTAATGAAAAACTGTTTCAT. This sequence encodes CASRPTATNEKLFH.

This clonotype came up many times. J is TRBJ2-1 and V is TRBV4-2; 7 bases map to TRBD2. The germline gives CDR1 LGHNA, CDR2 YNFKEQ. This CDR3 comprises 17 residues. Unmatched junction bases numbered 14, after V lost 2 bases and J lost 7 bases. CDR3 in amino acids: CASSQTLAGDFRNEQFF. The CDR3 coding sequence is TGTGCCAGCAGCCAAACCTTGGCGGGAGATTTTCGGAATGAGCAGTTCTTC.

Comment on this clonotype: The junction shows a germline mismatch at one end, possibly a read error. The gene calls are TRBV6-1 and TRBJ1-6; 12 positions match TRBD1. This CDR3 region has 17 residues. Germline CDR1 is MNHNS and CDR2 is SASEGT. The CDR3 protein is CTSTEGTGGRYNPPLHF. For the CDR3, the DNA is TGTACCAGCACCGAAGGGACAGGGGGCCGGTATAATCCACCCCTCCACTTT.

On this clonotype itself: A read error may produce the germline difference seen at one junction end. The rearrangement joins TRBV11-2 to TRBJ2-1, with 11 bases matching TRBD2. Germline CDR1 is SGHAT and CDR2 is FQNNGV. This CDR3 comprises 17 residues. The CDR3: CTSSLTTGTSGHSEQFF. In DNA, the CDR3 is TGTACCAGCAGCTTAACTACCGGGACTAGCGGACACAGTGAGCAGTTCTTC.

The CDR3 bases are TGCAGCTTCACTTCCATTTTGGGGACCGAAGCTTTCTTT. Translating it yields CSFTSILGTEAFF. The chain uses TRBV29-1 and TRBJ1-1; tentative D call: TRBD1 (5 bases). The CDR3 covers 13 residues. From germline, CDR1 is SQVTM and CDR2 ANQGSEA. Trimming pared 8 bases from V and 8 bases from J, leaving 21 bases between. Using reference TRBV29-1 and TRBJ1-1 for the parts outside the CDR3, the full variable domain is SAVISQKPSRDICQRGTSLTIQCQVDSQVTMMFWYRQQPGQSLTLIATANQGSEATYESGFVIDKFPISRPNLTFSTLTVSNMSPEDSSIYLCSFTSILGTEAFFGQGTRLTVV.

Note on this clonotype: A read error is likely, as this CDR3 ends without the conserved phenylalanine or tryptophan. The chain employs TRBV10-1 and TRBJ2-2, with D possibly being TRBD1 (5 bases). Germline CDR1 and CDR2: WNHNN and SYGVQD (reference sequence). The length of the CDR3 is 13 residues. Written as DNA, the CDR3 is TGCGCTAGCAGTAAGGGGTCGGCCGGGGAGCTGTTTTAT. Translating it yields CASSKGSAGELFY.

This chain links TRBV20-1 with TRBJ2-3; 11 nucleotides align to TRBD2. The CDR3 consists of 15 residues. After removal of 6 bases from V and 3 bases from J, the junction contained 8 bases not matched to a gene. Germline loops: CDR1 DFQATT, CDR2 SNEGSKA (reference sequence). This CDR3 reads CSAQPPSGRTDTQYF. The CDR3 DNA reads TGCAGTGCCCAGCCGCCTAGCGGGAGGACAGATACGCAGTATTTT.

Note on this clonotype: This could be a read error, since a much larger clone is one nucleotide away. V is TRBV7-9 and J is TRBJ2-7; D could derive from TRBD1 or TRBD2 (5 bases each). Germline CDR1 reads SEHNR; CDR2 reads FQNEAQ (reference sequence). This CDR3 spans 14 amino acids. For the CDR3, the DNA is TGTGCCAGCAGCAAAAACCGGGACGACGACGACCAGTACTTC. Its protein is CASSKNRDDDDQYF.

This clonotype came up many times. The chain couples TRBV12-5 to TRBJ2-1, with TRBD1 identical over 12 bases. Germline assignment: CDR1 LGHNT and CDR2 FRNRAP. The junction had 10 bases not matched to a gene; V was cut back by 6 bases and J by 7 bases. This CDR3 is built from 16 residues. CDR3 coding DNA: TGTGCTAGTGGGCAGGGACAGGGGGCCCCCGGTAATGAGCAGTTCTTC. It codes for CASGQGQGAPGNEQFF.

Details on this clonotype: No conserved phenylalanine or tryptophan is present at the end of the CDR3, so a read error is the likely explanation. The rearrangement joins TRBV6-2 or TRBV6-3 to TRBJ2-7, with TRBD2 matching 10 bases. Looked up from germline, CDR1 is MNHEY and CDR2 is SVGEGT. The trim removed 6 bases at V and 5 bases at J, leaving 7 bases unmatched. The CDR3 is 14 amino acids. The CDR3 reads CASSRLAGAHEQYL. DNA of the CDR3: TGTGCCAGCAGCAGACTAGCGGGTGCCCACGAGCAGTACTTG.

Regarding this clonotype: Sequence at one end of the junction differs from germline and may be a read error. The chain has TRBV5-1 and TRBJ2-3; TRBD1 agrees at 8 bases. Per germline, CDR1 SGHRS and CDR2 YFSETQ. CDR3 length: 14 residues. CDR3 in amino acids: CASSRTGIADMQYF. DNA of the CDR3: TGCGCCAGCAGCCGGACAGGGATCGCAGATATGCAGTATTTT. Based on the CDR3 plus reference TRBV5-1 and TRBJ2-3, the full variable domain is KAGVTQTPRYLIKTRGQQVTLSCSPISGHRSVSWYQQTPGQGLQFLFEYFSETQRNKGNFPGRFSGRQFSNSRSEMNVSTLELGDSALYLCASSRTGIADMQYFGPGTRLTVL.

Points on this clonotype: This may arise from a read error, as a much more abundant clone is one base away. The chain employs TRBV28 and TRBJ2-3, with D unresolved. Germline loops: CDR1 MDHEN, CDR2 SYDVKM. Trimming shortened V by 4 bases and J by 2 bases, and 7 bases separated the two germline ends. This CDR3 has 13 residues. CDR3 nucleotides: TGTGCCAGCAGTTACCAGCACACAGATACGCAGTATTTT. It specifies CASSYQHTDTQYF. The whole variable domain, remainder taken from reference TRBV28 and TRBJ2-3, is DVKVTQSSRYLVKRTGEKVFLECVQDMDHENMFWYRQDPGLGLRLIYFSYDVKMKEKGDIPEGYSVSREKKERFSLILESASTNQTSMYLCASSYQHTDTQYFGPGTRLTVL.

About this clonotype: A read error is possible here, since a much larger clone lies one base away. This rearrangement joins TRBV5-6 to TRBJ1-1, with D perhaps TRBD1 (5 bases). Germline CDR1 is SGHDT and CDR2 is YYEEEE. V shed 0 bases and J shed 5 bases, with 17 bases lying between them. This CDR3 spans 16 amino acids. CDR3 sequence reads: CASSLVGQGKKTEAFF. The CDR3 region has the DNA TGTGCCAGCAGCTTGGTGGGTCAGGGTAAGAAAACTGAAGCTTTCTTT.

This clonotype is a singleton in its sample. A read error may be the cause here, since a much bigger clone is one base away. This sequence joins TRBV5-4 and TRBJ2-7, with 8 positions matching TRBD2. This CDR3 comprises 16 residues. The germline V gene has CDR1 SGHNT and CDR2 YYREEE (reference sequence). The CDR3 DNA reads as TGTGTCAGCAGCTTGTCTAGCGGGTCCTTTCGTCTTGAGCAGTACTTC. Its protein product is CVSSLSSGSFRLEQYF.

The chain joins TRBV29-1 to TRBJ2-3; D gene ambiguous. Germline CDR1 is SQVTM and CDR2 is ANQGSEA. V was cut by 6 bases and J by 2 bases, with 6 bases left in between. CDR3 length: 11 amino acids. This CDR3 is CSVETTDTQYF. In DNA form, the CDR3 reads TGCAGCGTCGAGACCACAGATACGCAGTATTTT.